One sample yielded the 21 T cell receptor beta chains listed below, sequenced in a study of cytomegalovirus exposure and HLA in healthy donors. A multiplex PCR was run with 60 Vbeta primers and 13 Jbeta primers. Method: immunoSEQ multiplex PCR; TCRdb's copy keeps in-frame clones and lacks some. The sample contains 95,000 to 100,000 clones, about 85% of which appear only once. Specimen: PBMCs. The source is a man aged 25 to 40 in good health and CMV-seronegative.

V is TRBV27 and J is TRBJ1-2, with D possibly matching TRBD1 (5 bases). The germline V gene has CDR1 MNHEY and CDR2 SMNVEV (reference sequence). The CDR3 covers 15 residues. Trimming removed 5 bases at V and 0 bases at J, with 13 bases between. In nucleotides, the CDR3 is TGTGCCAGCAGTCGAACCTTGACAGCTAACTATGGCTACACCTTC. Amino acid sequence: CASSRTLTANYGYTF.

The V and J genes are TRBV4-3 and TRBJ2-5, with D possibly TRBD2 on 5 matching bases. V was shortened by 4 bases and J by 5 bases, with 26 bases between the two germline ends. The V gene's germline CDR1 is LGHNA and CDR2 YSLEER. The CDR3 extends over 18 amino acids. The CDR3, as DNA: TGCGCCAGCAGCCCCGGGCCGAGGGCGGCCAGACCCCCCGAGACCCAGTACTTC. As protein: CASSPGPRAARPPETQYF.

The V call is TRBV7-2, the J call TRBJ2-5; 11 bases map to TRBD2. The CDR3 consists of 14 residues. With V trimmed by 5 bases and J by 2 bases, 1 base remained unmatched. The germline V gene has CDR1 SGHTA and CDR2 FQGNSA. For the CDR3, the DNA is TGTGCCAGCAGCCGGACTAGCGGGCAAGAGACCCAGTACTTC. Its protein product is CASSRTSGQETQYF.

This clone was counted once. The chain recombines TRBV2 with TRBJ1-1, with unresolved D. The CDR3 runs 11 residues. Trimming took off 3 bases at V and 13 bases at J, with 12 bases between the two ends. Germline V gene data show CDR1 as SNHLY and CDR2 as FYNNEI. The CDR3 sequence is CASSERDFGFF. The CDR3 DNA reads TGTGCCAGCAGTGAGAGGGATTTCGGTTTCTTT. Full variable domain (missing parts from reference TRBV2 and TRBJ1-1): EPEVTQTPSHQVTQMGQEVILRCVPISNHLYFYWYRQILGQKVEFLVSFYNNEISEKSEIFDDQFSVERPDGSNFTLKIRSTKLEDSAMYFCASSERDFGFFGQGTRLTVV.

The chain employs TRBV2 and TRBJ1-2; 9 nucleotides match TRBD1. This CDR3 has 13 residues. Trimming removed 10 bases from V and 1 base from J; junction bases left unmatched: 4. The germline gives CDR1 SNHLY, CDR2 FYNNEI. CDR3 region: CATTTGGNYGYTF. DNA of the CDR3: TGTGCCACTACGACAGGGGGTAACTATGGCTACACCTTC.

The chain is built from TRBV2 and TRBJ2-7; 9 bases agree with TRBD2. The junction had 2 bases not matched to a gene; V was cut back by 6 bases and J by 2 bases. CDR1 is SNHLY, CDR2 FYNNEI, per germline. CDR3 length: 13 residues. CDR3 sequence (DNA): TGTGCCAGCAGAGCTAGCGGGGCCTACGAGCAGTACTTC. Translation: CASRASGAYEQYF.

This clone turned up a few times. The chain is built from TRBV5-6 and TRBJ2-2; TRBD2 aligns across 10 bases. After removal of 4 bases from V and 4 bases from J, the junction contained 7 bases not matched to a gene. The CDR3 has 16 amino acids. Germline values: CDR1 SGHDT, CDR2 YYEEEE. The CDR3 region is CASSTGLASSTGELFF. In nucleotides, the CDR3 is TGTGCCAGCAGCACGGGACTAGCGAGTTCCACCGGGGAGCTGTTTTTT.

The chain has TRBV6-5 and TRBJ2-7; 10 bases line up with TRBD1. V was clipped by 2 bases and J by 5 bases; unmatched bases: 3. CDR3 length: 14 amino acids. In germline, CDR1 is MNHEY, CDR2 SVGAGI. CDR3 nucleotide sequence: TGTGCCAGCAGTTACAGGGACAGGGGCAACGAGCAGTACTTC. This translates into CASSYRDRGNEQYF.

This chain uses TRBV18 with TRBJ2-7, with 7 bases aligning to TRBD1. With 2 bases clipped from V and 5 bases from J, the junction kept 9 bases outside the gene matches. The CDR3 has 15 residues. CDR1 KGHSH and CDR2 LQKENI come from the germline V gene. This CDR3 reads CASSPFEGQKDEQYF. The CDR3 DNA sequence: TGTGCCAGCTCACCATTCGAGGGACAGAAGGACGAGCAGTACTTC. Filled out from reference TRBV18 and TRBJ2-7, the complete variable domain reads NAGVMQNPRHLVRRRGQEARLRCSPMKGHSHVYWYRQLPEEGLKFMVYLQKENIIDESGMPKERFSAEFPKEGPSILRIQQVVRGDSAAYFCASSPFEGQKDEQYFGPGTRLTVT.

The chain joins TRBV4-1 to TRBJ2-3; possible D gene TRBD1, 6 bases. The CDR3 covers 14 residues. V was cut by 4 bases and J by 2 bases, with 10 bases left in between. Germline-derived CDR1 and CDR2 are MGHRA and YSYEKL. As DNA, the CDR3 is TGCGCCAGCAGCCGGGGGCCACTCACAGATACGCAGTATTTT. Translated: CASSRGPLTDTQYF.

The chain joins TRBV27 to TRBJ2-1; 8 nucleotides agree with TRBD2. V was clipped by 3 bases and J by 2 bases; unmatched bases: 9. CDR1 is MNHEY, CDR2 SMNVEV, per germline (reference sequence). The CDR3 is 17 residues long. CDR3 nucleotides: TGTGCCAGCAGTTTTTTAGTACTAGCGGCCCCCTACAATGAGCAGTTCTTC. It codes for CASSFLVLAAPYNEQFF.

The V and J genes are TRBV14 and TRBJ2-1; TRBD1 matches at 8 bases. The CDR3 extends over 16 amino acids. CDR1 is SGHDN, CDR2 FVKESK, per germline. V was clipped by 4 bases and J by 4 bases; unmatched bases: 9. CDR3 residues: CASSLLGTGSYNEQFF. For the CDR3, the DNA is TGTGCCAGCAGCCTGCTCGGGACAGGTTCTTACAATGAGCAGTTCTTC.

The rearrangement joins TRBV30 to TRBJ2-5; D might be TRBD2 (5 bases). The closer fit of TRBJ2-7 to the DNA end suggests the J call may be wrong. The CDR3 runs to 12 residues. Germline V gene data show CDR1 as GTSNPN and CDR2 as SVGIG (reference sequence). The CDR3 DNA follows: TGTGCCTGGATCTCTCCGGGGAACGAGCAGTACTTC. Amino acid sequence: CAWISPGNEQYF.

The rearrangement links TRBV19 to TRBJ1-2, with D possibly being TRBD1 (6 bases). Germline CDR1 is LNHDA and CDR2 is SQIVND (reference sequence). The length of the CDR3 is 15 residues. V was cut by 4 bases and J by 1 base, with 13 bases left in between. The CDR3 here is CASSTADSYNYGYTF. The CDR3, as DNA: TGTGCCAGTAGTACTGCGGACAGTTATAACTATGGCTACACCTTC.

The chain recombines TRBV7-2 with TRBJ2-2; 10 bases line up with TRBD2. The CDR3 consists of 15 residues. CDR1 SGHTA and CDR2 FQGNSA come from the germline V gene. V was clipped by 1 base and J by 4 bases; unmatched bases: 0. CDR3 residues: CASSLVAGGTGELFF. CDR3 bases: TGTGCCAGCAGCTTAGTAGCGGGAGGCACCGGGGAGCTGTTTTTT.

The CDR3 coding sequence is TGTGCCAGTACCGCGAGGGACAGGGTTCGATTGGGGCATCAGCCCCAGCATTTT. Translated, it gives CASTARDRVRLGHQPQHF. The chain has TRBV19 and TRBJ1-5; TRBD1 matches 9 bases. Losses at the gene ends were 7 bases for V and 5 bases for J; bases not matched to a gene: 18. There are 18 residues in the CDR3. Germline V gives CDR1 LNHDA, CDR2 SQIVND (reference sequence).

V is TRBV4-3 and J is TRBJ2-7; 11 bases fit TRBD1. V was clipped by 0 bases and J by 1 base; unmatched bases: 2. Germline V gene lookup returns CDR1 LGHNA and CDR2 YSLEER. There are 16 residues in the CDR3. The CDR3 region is CASSQDGTGGSYEQYF. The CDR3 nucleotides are TGCGCCAGCAGCCAAGACGGGACAGGGGGTTCCTACGAGCAGTACTTC.

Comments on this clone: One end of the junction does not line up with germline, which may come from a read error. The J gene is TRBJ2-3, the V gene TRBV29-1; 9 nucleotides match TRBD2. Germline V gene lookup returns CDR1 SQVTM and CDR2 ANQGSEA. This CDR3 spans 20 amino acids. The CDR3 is CSVEGLVSGRVPTSTDTQYF. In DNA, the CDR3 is TGCAGCGTCGAAGGGCTTGTTAGCGGGAGAGTCCCCACTAGCACAGATACGCAGTATTTT.

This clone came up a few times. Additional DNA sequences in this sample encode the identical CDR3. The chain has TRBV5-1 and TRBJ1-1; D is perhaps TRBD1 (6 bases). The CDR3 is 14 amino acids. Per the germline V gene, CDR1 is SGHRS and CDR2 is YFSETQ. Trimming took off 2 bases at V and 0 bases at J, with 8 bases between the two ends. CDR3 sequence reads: CASSFTGMNTEAFF. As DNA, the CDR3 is TGCGCCAGCAGCTTCACAGGGATGAACACTGAAGCTTTCTTT.

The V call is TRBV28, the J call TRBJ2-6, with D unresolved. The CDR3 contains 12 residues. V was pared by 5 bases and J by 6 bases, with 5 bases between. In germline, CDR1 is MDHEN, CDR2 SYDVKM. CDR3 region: CASSPQANVLTF. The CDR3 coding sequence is TGTGCCAGCAGTCCCCAGGCCAACGTCCTGACTTTC.

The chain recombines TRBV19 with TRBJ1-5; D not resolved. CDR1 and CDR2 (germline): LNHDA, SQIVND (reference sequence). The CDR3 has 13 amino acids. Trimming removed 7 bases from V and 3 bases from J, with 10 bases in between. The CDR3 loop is CASTSENNQPQHF. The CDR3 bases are TGTGCCAGTACGTCGGAGAACAATCAGCCCCAGCATTTT.